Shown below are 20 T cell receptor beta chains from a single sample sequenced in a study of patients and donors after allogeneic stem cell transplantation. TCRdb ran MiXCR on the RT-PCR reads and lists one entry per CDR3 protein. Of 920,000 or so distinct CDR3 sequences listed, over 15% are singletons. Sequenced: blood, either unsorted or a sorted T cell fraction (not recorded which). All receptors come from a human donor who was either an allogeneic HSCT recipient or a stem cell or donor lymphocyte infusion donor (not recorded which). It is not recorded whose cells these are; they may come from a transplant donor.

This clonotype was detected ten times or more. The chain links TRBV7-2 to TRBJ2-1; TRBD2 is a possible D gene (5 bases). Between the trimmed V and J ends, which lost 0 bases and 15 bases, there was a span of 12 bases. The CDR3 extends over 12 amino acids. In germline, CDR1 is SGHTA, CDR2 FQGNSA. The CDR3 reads CASSLARTAMFF. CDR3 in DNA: TGTGCCAGCAGCTTAGCGAGGACTGCGATGTTCTTC.

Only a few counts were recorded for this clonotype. CDR3 DNA sequence: TGCGCCAGCAGCTTGGATGGACAACGCACAGATACGCAGTATTTT. Translating gives CASSLDGQRTDTQYF. This sequence joins TRBV5-1 and TRBJ2-3; a weak D match, TRBD1 (5 bases). V lost 0 bases, J lost 1 base, and 9 bases lay in between. CDR3 length: 15 amino acids. Looked up from germline, CDR1 is SGHRS and CDR2 is YFSETQ.

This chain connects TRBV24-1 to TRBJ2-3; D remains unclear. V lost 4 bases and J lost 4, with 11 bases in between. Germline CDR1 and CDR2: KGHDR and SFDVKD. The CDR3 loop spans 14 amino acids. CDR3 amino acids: CATSDFRAPDTQYF. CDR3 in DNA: TGTGCCACCAGTGACTTCCGGGCTCCAGATACGCAGTATTTT.

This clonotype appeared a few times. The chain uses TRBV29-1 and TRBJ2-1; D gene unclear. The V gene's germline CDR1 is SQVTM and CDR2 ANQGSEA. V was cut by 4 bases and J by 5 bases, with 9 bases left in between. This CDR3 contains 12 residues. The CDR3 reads CSVVGQHNEQFF. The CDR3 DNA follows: TGCAGCGTTGTAGGGCAACACAATGAGCAGTTCTTC.

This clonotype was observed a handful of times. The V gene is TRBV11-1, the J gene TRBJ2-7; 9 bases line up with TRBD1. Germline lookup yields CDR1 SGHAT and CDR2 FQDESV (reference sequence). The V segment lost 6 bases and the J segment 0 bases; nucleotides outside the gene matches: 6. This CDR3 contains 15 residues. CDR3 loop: CASSPQGASSYEQYF. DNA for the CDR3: TGTGCCAGCAGTCCACAGGGGGCTAGCTCCTACGAGCAGTACTTC.

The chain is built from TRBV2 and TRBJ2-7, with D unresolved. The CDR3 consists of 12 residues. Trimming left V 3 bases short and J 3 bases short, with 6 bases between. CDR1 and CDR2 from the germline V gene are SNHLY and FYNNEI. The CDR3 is CASSESDYEQYF. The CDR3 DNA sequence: TGTGCCAGCAGTGAGAGTGACTACGAGCAGTACTTC. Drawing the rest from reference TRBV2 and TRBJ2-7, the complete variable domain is EPEVTQTPSHQVTQMGQEVILRCVPISNHLYFYWYRQILGQKVEFLVSFYNNEISEKSEIFDDQFSVERPDGSNFTLKIRSTKLEDSAMYFCASSESDYEQYFGPGTRLTVT.

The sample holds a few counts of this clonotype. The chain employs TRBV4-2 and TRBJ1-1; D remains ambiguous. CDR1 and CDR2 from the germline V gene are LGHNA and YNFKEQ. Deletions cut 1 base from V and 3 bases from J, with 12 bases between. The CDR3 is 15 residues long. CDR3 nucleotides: TGTGCCAGCAGCCAAGTAACCCGGAGGGACACTGAAGCTTTCTTT. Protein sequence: CASSQVTRRDTEAFF.

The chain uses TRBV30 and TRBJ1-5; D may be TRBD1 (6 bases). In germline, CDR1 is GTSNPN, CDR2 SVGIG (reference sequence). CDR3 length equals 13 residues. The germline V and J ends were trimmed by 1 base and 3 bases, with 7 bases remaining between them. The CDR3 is CAWSGQDNQPQHF. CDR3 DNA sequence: TGTGCCTGGAGTGGACAGGACAATCAGCCCCAGCATTTT. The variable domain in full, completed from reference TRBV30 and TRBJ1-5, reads SQTIHQWPATLVQPVGSPLSLECTVEGTSNPNLYWYRQAAGRGLQLLFYSVGIGQISSEVPQNLSASRPQDRQFILSSKKLLLSDSGFYLCAWSGQDNQPQHFGDGTRLSIL.

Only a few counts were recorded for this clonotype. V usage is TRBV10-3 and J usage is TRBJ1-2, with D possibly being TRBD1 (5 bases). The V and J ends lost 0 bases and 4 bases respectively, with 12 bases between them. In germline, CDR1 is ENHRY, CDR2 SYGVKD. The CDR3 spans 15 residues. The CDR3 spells CAISESAGTAYGYTF. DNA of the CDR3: TGTGCCATCAGTGAGTCGGCGGGGACGGCCTATGGCTACACCTTC.

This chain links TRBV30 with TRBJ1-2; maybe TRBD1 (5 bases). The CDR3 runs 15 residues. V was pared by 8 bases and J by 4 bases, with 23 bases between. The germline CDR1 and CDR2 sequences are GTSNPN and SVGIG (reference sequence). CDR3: CARSPRGGVGYGYTF. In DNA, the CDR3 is TGTGCCCGCTCGCCGCGCGGGGGAGTTGGCTATGGCTACACCTTC.

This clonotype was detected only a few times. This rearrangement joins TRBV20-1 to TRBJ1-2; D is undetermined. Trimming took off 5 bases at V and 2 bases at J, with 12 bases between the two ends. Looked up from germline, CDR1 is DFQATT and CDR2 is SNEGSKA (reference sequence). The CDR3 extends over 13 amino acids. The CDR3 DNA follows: TGCAGTGCTCCCCCTCCTCGGAACTATGGCTACACCTTC. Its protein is CSAPPPRNYGYTF.

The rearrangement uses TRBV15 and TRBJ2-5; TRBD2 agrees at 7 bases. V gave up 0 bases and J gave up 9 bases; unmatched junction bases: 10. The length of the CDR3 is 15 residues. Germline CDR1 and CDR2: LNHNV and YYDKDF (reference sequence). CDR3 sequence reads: CATSRDRASGPSQYF. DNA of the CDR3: TGTGCCACCAGCAGAGATAGGGCTAGCGGCCCGTCCCAGTACTTC.

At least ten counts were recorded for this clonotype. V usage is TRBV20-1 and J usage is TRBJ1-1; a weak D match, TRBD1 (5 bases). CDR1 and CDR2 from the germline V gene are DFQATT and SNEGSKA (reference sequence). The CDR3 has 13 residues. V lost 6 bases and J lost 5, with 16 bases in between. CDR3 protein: CSARGLRLTEAFF. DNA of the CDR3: TGCAGTGCACGGGGACTAAGGCTTACTGAAGCTTTCTTT.

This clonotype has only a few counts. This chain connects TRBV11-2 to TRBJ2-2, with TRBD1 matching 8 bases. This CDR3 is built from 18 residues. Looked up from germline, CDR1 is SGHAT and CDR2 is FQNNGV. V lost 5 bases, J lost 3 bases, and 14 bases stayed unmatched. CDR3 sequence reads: CASSRIGDRSSDTGELFF. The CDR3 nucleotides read TGTGCCAGCAGCCGAATTGGGGACAGGTCGTCAGACACCGGGGAGCTGTTTTTT.

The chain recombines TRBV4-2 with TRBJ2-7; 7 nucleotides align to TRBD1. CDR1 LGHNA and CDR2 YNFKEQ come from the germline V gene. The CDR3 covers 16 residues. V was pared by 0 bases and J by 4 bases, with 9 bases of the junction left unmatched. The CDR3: CASSQDKGAYEYEQYF. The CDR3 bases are TGTGCCAGCAGCCAAGATAAGGGGGCCTATGAGTACGAGCAGTACTTC.

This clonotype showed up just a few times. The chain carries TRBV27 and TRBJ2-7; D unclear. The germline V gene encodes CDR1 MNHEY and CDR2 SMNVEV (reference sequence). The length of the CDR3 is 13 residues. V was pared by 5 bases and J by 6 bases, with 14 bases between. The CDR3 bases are TGTGCCAGCAGTACGCAAACAGTATCCGAGCAGTACTTC. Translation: CASSTQTVSEQYF.

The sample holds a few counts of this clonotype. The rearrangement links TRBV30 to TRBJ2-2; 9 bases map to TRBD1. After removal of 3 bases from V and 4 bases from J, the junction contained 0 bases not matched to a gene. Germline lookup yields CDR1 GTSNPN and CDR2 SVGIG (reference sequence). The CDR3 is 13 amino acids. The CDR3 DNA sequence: TGTGCCTGGAGGGACAGGGGCACCGGGGAGCTGTTTTTT. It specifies CAWRDRGTGELFF.

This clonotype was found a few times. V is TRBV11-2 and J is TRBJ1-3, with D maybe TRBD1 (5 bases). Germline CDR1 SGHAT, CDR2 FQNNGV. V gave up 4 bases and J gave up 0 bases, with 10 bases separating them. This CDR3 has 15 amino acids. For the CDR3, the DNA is TGTGCCAGCAGCTCCTTGAGGGGCTCTGGAAACACCATATATTTT. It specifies CASSSLRGSGNTIYF.

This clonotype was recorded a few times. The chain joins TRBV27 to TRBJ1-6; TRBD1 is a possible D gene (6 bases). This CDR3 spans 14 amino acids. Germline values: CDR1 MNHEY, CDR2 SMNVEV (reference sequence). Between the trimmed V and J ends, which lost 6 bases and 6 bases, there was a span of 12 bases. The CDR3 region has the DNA TGTGCCAGCAGGACAGGAGTAATTAATTCACCCCTCCACTTT. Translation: CASRTGVINSPLHF.

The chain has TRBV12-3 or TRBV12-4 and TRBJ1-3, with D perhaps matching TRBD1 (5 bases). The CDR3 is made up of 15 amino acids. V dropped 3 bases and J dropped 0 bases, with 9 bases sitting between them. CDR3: CASSLGGVSGNTIYF. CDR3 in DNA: TGTGCCAGCAGTTTGGGGGGGGTCTCTGGAAACACCATATATTTT.